These T cell receptor beta chains were read from a single sample in a study of blood T cell repertoires in COVID-19. Data came from immunoSEQ multiplex PCR; TCRdb stores just in-frame clones and leaves some out. The sample shows 150,000 to 200,000 clones, 75% to 90% of them seen only once. Sequencing was done on a sample of peripheral blood. These receptors all stem from a woman aged 60-75 years with acute or convalescent COVID-19. The CDR3 runs from the conserved cysteine through the conserved F or W. A D gene is named only where the DNA matches it firmly. Rows may omit the clone size; those that give it use once, few, many or a size class.

v_gene: TRBV19
j_gene: TRBJ1-2
abundance: few
d_gene: .
CDR3nt: TGTGCCAGTCAGCGGGGTAACTATGGCTACACCTTC
CDR3aa: CASQRGNYGYTF

v_gene: TRBV6-2/TRBV6-3
j_gene: TRBJ1-2
abundance: .
d_gene: .
CDR3nt: TGTGCCAGCAGTTACCTACAGAGCTATGGCTACACCTTC
CDR3aa: CASSYLQSYGYTF

v_gene: TRBV11-1
j_gene: TRBJ1-1
abundance: .
d_gene: TRBD1
CDR3nt: TGTGCCAGCAGCGTCCGGGACAGGGGGGCCACTGAAGCTTTCTTT
CDR3aa: CASSVRDRGATEAFF

v_gene: TRBV3-1/TRBV3-2
j_gene: TRBJ2-3
abundance: .
d_gene: TRBD2
CDR3nt: TGTGCCAGCCGGGGGGGGACGGATACGCAGTATTTT
CDR3aa: CASRGGTDTQYF

v_gene: TRBV12-3/TRBV12-4
j_gene: TRBJ2-1
abundance: .
d_gene: .
CDR3nt: TGTGCCAGCAGTCGGACTTCGTCCACTGAGCAGTTCTTC
CDR3aa: CASSRTSSTEQFF

v_gene: TRBV19
j_gene: TRBJ1-2
abundance: .
d_gene: .
CDR3nt: TGTGCCAGTAGTATCTACGGCTATGGCTACACCTTC
CDR3aa: CASSIYGYGYTF

v_gene: TRBV18
j_gene: TRBJ2-1
abundance: .
d_gene: TRBD2
CDR3nt: TGTGCCAGCTCACTTGCGGGGGGGGTGAATGAGCAGTTCTTC
CDR3aa: CASSLAGGVNEQFF

v_gene: TRBV9
j_gene: TRBJ1-1
abundance: .
d_gene: .
CDR3nt: TGTGCCAGCAGCGTGATGGCAGGCTCCCTGAACACTGAAGCTTTCTTT
CDR3aa: CASSVMAGSLNTEAFF

v_gene: TRBV5-4
j_gene: TRBJ2-5
abundance: .
d_gene: .
CDR3nt: TGTGCCAGCAGCTCGGACAGATTCCAAGAGACCCAGTACTTC
CDR3aa: CASSSDRFQETQYF

v_gene: TRBV10-3
j_gene: TRBJ2-3
abundance: .
d_gene: TRBD2
CDR3nt: TGTGCCGCTAATCCCACTAGCGGGGTTGGGACAGATACGCAGTATTTT
CDR3aa: CAANPTSGVGTDTQYF

v_gene: TRBV20-1
j_gene: TRBJ1-3
abundance: .
d_gene: .
CDR3nt: TGCAGTGCTAGTGGGGGGGATGGAAACACCATATATTTT
CDR3aa: CSASGGDGNTIYF

v_gene: TRBV3-1/TRBV3-2
j_gene: TRBJ1-4
abundance: .
d_gene: TRBD1
CDR3nt: TGTGCCAGCAGCCACCGAGGGGGCTCTGGAGAAAAACTGTTTTTT
CDR3aa: CASSHRGGSGEKLFF

v_gene: TRBV19
j_gene: TRBJ1-2
abundance: few
d_gene: TRBD1
CDR3nt: TGTGCCAGTACCAACAGGGGGAATAGGGGCTACACCTTC
CDR3aa: CASTNRGNRGYTF

v_gene: TRBV6-5
j_gene: TRBJ2-5
abundance: .
d_gene: .
CDR3nt: TGTGCCAGCAGTTTCACAGGACCGCGGATCCAAGAGACCCAGTACTTC
CDR3aa: CASSFTGPRIQETQYF

v_gene: TRBV11-2
j_gene: TRBJ2-7
abundance: .
d_gene: .
CDR3nt: TGTGCCAGCAGCTCTGGGTGGGAGCACTACGAGCAGTACTTC
CDR3aa: CASSSGWEHYEQYF

v_gene: TRBV7-9
j_gene: TRBJ2-3
abundance: few
d_gene: .
CDR3nt: TGTGCCAGCAGCTTAGAAAAGTTTGGGGCAGGGTACGATACGCAGTATTTT
CDR3aa: CASSLEKFGAGYDTQYF

v_gene: TRBV5-5
j_gene: TRBJ2-5
abundance: .
d_gene: TRBD2
CDR3nt: TGTGCCAGCAGCTTGGGACTAGCGGGGGGGGCTTCAGAGACCCAGTACTTC
CDR3aa: CASSLGLAGGASETQYF

v_gene: TRBV9
j_gene: TRBJ1-2
abundance: .
d_gene: .
CDR3nt: TGTGCCAGCAGCGGAACACCCTACTATGGCTACACCTTC
CDR3aa: CASSGTPYYGYTF

v_gene: TRBV28
j_gene: TRBJ1-1
abundance: .
d_gene: TRBD1
CDR3nt: TGTGCCAGCAGTCCAGGGGGTGTCGGCACTGAAGCTTTCTTT
CDR3aa: CASSPGGVGTEAFF

v_gene: TRBV5-5
j_gene: TRBJ2-7
abundance: .
d_gene: .
CDR3nt: TGTGCCAGCAGCTTGGAGACAGTCTACTACGAGCAGTACTTC
CDR3aa: CASSLETVYYEQYF

v_gene: TRBV27
j_gene: TRBJ2-5
abundance: .
d_gene: TRBD1
CDR3nt: TGTGCCGGCGACAGGGGACAGGAGACCCAGTACTTC
CDR3aa: CAGDRGQETQYF

v_gene: TRBV6-5
j_gene: TRBJ2-7
abundance: .
d_gene: .
CDR3nt: TGTGCCAGCAGTTCTCCGGGGACCTACGAGCAGTACTTC
CDR3aa: CASSSPGTYEQYF

v_gene: TRBV29-1
j_gene: TRBJ1-1
abundance: .
d_gene: TRBD1
CDR3nt: TGCAGCGTAAGCAGGGGGGCGAACACTGAAGCTTTCTTT
CDR3aa: CSVSRGANTEAFF

v_gene: TRBV12-3/TRBV12-4
j_gene: TRBJ2-7
abundance: .
d_gene: TRBD1
CDR3nt: TGTGCCAGCAGTCCGACAGGGCCCTACGAGCAGTACTTC
CDR3aa: CASSPTGPYEQYF

v_gene: TRBV11-2
j_gene: TRBJ2-7
abundance: .
d_gene: .
CDR3nt: TGTGCCAGCAGCTTCGGGGACAACTCCTACGAGCAGTACTTC
CDR3aa: CASSFGDNSYEQYF

v_gene: TRBV4-3
j_gene: TRBJ1-3
abundance: few
d_gene: .
CDR3nt: TGCGCCAGCAGCTCACAGACAGGTGACTCTGGAAACACCATATATTTT
CDR3aa: CASSSQTGDSGNTIYF

v_gene: TRBV27
j_gene: TRBJ2-2
abundance: .
d_gene: .
CDR3nt: TGTGCCAGCAGTTTAGGGGCTCACCGATACACCGGGGAGCTGTTTTTT
CDR3aa: CASSLGAHRYTGELFF

v_gene: TRBV7-3
j_gene: TRBJ1-6
abundance: .
d_gene: .
CDR3nt: TGTGCCAGCAGCTTCTCCCCAGGGGAACCCCTCCACTTT
CDR3aa: CASSFSPGEPLHF

v_gene: TRBV28
j_gene: TRBJ2-7
abundance: .
d_gene: .
CDR3nt: TGTGCCAGCAGTTTGGCGCAACCGGGGGAGCAGTACTTC
CDR3aa: CASSLAQPGEQYF

v_gene: TRBV15
j_gene: TRBJ2-7
abundance: .
d_gene: TRBD1
CDR3nt: TGTGCCACCAGCAGAGATGCGACAGGGGCCTACGAGCAGTACTTC
CDR3aa: CATSRDATGAYEQYF

v_gene: TRBV4-1
j_gene: TRBJ1-5
abundance: .
d_gene: .
CDR3nt: TGCGCCAGCAGCCAAGAAGCCCGAGGAGGTCAGCCCCAGCATTTT
CDR3aa: CASSQEARGGQPQHF

v_gene: TRBV27
j_gene: TRBJ1-2
abundance: few
d_gene: .
CDR3nt: TGTGCCAGCAGTCTAAATAGACGACGGCAGGGTGATGGCTACACCTTC
CDR3aa: CASSLNRRRQGDGYTF

v_gene: TRBV19
j_gene: TRBJ1-4
abundance: .
d_gene: .
CDR3nt: TGTGCCAGTAGTGTCGGGAGAACCCTTGAAAAACTGTTTTTT
CDR3aa: CASSVGRTLEKLFF

v_gene: TRBV6-5
j_gene: TRBJ2-3
abundance: .
d_gene: .
CDR3nt: TGTGCCAGCAACCCGGGGAAGTTAAGCACAGATACGCAGTATTTT
CDR3aa: CASNPGKLSTDTQYF

v_gene: TRBV7-2
j_gene: TRBJ1-5
abundance: few
d_gene: .
CDR3nt: TGTGCCAGCAGCCCCACAGATCTTAGCAATCAGCCCCAGCATTTT
CDR3aa: CASSPTDLSNQPQHF

v_gene: TRBV5-1
j_gene: TRBJ2-7
abundance: .
d_gene: .
CDR3nt: TGCGCCAGCAGCTTCGAAGGGGCCCTCCTCGAGCAGTACTTC
CDR3aa: CASSFEGALLEQYF

v_gene: TRBV6-6
j_gene: TRBJ2-7
abundance: .
d_gene: TRBD1
CDR3nt: TGTGCCAGCCGTACTACGGGACAGGGGGCCTCCTACGAGCAGTACTTC
CDR3aa: CASRTTGQGASYEQYF

v_gene: TRBV28
j_gene: TRBJ1-6
abundance: .
d_gene: TRBD1
CDR3nt: TGTGCCAGCAGATTAATCACGGGACAGGTCTATAATTCACCCCTCCACTTT
CDR3aa: CASRLITGQVYNSPLHF

v_gene: TRBV5-1
j_gene: TRBJ2-5
abundance: .
d_gene: TRBD2
CDR3nt: TGCGCCAGCAGCTTGGGACAGACTAGCGGGGGCCAAGAGACCCAGTACTTC
CDR3aa: CASSLGQTSGGQETQYF

v_gene: TRBV25-1
j_gene: TRBJ2-3
abundance: once
d_gene: .
CDR3nt: TGTGCCAGCAGTGGACCAACAGGGTCCCGCACAGATACGCAGTATTTT
CDR3aa: CASSGPTGSRTDTQYF

v_gene: TRBV5-6
j_gene: TRBJ1-1
abundance: .
d_gene: .
CDR3nt: TGTGCCAGCAGCTCTTGGAGGTGGGGATACACTGAAGCTTTCTTT
CDR3aa: CASSSWRWGYTEAFF

v_gene: TRBV27
j_gene: TRBJ1-1
abundance: .
d_gene: TRBD1
CDR3nt: TGTGCCAGCAGGAAGGGTACCGGACAGGGGCGCGTCGGGAACACTGAAGCTTTCTTT
CDR3aa: CASRKGTGQGRVGNTEAFF

v_gene: TRBV4-2
j_gene: TRBJ1-1
abundance: .
d_gene: .
CDR3nt: TGTGCCAGCAGCCAAGATAACAGGAAGCCATTCTTT
CDR3aa: CASSQDNRKPFF

v_gene: TRBV10-3
j_gene: TRBJ1-1
abundance: .
d_gene: .
CDR3nt: TGTGCCATCAGTGAGTCGGGAGGGTCGGTGAACACTCAAGCTTTCTTT
CDR3aa: CAISESGGSVNTQAFF

v_gene: TRBV2
j_gene: TRBJ2-7
abundance: once
d_gene: .
CDR3nt: TGTGCCAGCAGCCAATTGGGCCTGCACGGGCAGTACTTC
CDR3aa: CASSQLGLHGQYF

v_gene: TRBV23-1
j_gene: TRBJ1-6
abundance: .
d_gene: TRBD1
CDR3nt: TGCGCCAGACTTGACAGGGCCCATAATTCACCCCTCCACTTT
CDR3aa: CARLDRAHNSPLHF

v_gene: TRBV19
j_gene: TRBJ1-2
abundance: few
d_gene: .
CDR3nt: TGTGCCTCCTCAGGCCAGGGCTCGAACTATGGCTACACCTTC
CDR3aa: CASSGQGSNYGYTF

v_gene: TRBV19
j_gene: TRBJ1-2
abundance: once
d_gene: .
CDR3nt: TGTGCCAGTAGGCCGACAGATTTCTATGGCTACACCTTC
CDR3aa: CASRPTDFYGYTF

v_gene: TRBV4-3
j_gene: TRBJ1-2
abundance: once
d_gene: TRBD1
CDR3nt: TGCGCCAGCAGCCAAACAGGGGGCAACTATGGCTACACCTTC
CDR3aa: CASSQTGGNYGYTF

v_gene: TRBV5-1
j_gene: TRBJ2-1
abundance: .
d_gene: .
CDR3nt: TGCGCCAGCAGCTTATCGAGCTCCTACAATGAGCAGTTCTTC
CDR3aa: CASSLSSSYNEQFF

v_gene: TRBV9
j_gene: TRBJ1-6
abundance: .
d_gene: .
CDR3nt: TGTGCCAGCAGCCCCGTCCTGGGCACTCATTCACCCCTCCACTTT
CDR3aa: CASSPVLGTHSPLHF

v_gene: TRBV4-2
j_gene: TRBJ1-1
abundance: .
d_gene: .
CDR3nt: TGTGCCAGCAGCCAATCCGGGGGTGGGTTGGGGGTCTCAGAAGCTTTCTTT
CDR3aa: CASSQSGGGLGVSEAFF

v_gene: TRBV11-3
j_gene: TRBJ2-1
abundance: .
d_gene: TRBD1
CDR3nt: TGTGCCAGCAGCTCCGGGACAGGGTCGGATGAGCAGTTCTTC
CDR3aa: CASSSGTGSDEQFF